This is a list of T cell receptor beta chains from one sample in a study of cytomegalovirus exposure and HLA in healthy donors. The table came from immunoSEQ multiplex PCR; TCRdb's copy has only in-frame clones and leaves some out. This sample has more than 85,000 clones; around 75% occur once, and the top ten carry 12% to 15%. Sample: PBMCs. These receptor sequences come from a male donor in good health and CMV-seropositive. The conserved cysteine and the conserved F or W are not part of the CDR3 here. D genes are given only for firm matches. Not every row has a clone size; where given, it reads once, few, many or a size class.

.	TRBV28	TRBD1	TRBJ2-1	ASGTAVYNEQF
once	TRBV7-3	.	TRBJ2-7	ASSSQRGGEQY
.	TRBV27	.	TRBJ2-3	ASSLGLLNTQY
.	TRBV5-1	.	TRBJ2-5	VQQPRPRGLETQY
few	TRBV11-1	TRBD2	TRBJ2-5	ASSGSGTEEETQY
few	TRBV4-3	TRBD1	TRBJ1-6	ASSQETGANSPLH
.	TRBV7-3	TRBD2	TRBJ2-2	ASRILAGGANTGELF
once	TRBV2	TRBD1	TRBJ2-1	ASIGQGPYNEQF
.	TRBV29-1	.	TRBJ2-5	SVEIHRRETQY
.	TRBV4-2	.	TRBJ2-3	ASSQDGIAARGDTQY
.	TRBV7-2	TRBD2	TRBJ2-3	ASSLFSGGSTDTQY
.	TRBV30	TRBD1	TRBJ1-5	AWSAGTGVDQPQH
many	TRBV4-1	TRBD1	TRBJ1-1	ASSQSTGGKAF
.	TRBV18	TRBD1	TRBJ1-2	ASSPQRTGDGCT
.	TRBV30	.	TRBJ2-5	AWSARPGETQY
.	TRBV4-3	.	TRBJ1-1	ASSQDSQGFYTEAF
.	TRBV5-6	.	TRBJ1-4	ASSLTGVKEKLF
few	TRBV6-5	.	TRBJ1-1	ASSQRRQVPAF
.	TRBV19	.	TRBJ1-2	ASRDLVGGVGYT
.	TRBV27	TRBD2	TRBJ2-3	ASSFSSSRGGSLSDTQY
.	TRBV11-3	.	TRBJ2-7	ASSLTGLHEQY
.	TRBV29-1	TRBD1	TRBJ2-1	SVARTGTGNEQF
.	TRBV6-6	TRBD2	TRBJ2-7	ASSYAGGQGAYEQY
.	TRBV10-3	TRBD1	TRBJ1-2	AISETGQGIYGYT
.	TRBV7-6	.	TRBJ1-1	ASSLAAGDTEAF
.	TRBV5-1	.	TRBJ2-7	ASSGGTAQAQY
.	TRBV12-5	.	TRBJ2-7	ASLQVTYPYEQY
.	TRBV6-1	TRBD1	TRBJ1-5	ASRKRQGFNQPQH
.	TRBV4-3	TRBD1	TRBJ2-2	ASSQGQGNTGELF
.	TRBV5-5	TRBD1	TRBJ1-5	ASSLESGGYSNQPQH
.	TRBV2	.	TRBJ1-6	ASVAREGGNSPLH
.	TRBV2	TRBD1	TRBJ1-1	ASSAGTGGLAF
.	TRBV9	.	TRBJ1-6	ASSGGGYNSPLH
.	TRBV29-1	.	TRBJ2-3	SVLPWARSTDTQY
.	TRBV7-9	.	TRBJ2-1	ASRRNEGHEQF
.	TRBV7-2	.	TRBJ2-5	ASSWGPLPQETQY
.	TRBV4-2	.	TRBJ2-3	ASSQGARLEGTDTQY
.	TRBV28	TRBD1	TRBJ2-7	ALVGTGSYEQY
.	TRBV5-8	.	TRBJ2-3	ASSSFNTQY
.	TRBV10-2	TRBD1	TRBJ2-7	ASSEFQGARVEQY